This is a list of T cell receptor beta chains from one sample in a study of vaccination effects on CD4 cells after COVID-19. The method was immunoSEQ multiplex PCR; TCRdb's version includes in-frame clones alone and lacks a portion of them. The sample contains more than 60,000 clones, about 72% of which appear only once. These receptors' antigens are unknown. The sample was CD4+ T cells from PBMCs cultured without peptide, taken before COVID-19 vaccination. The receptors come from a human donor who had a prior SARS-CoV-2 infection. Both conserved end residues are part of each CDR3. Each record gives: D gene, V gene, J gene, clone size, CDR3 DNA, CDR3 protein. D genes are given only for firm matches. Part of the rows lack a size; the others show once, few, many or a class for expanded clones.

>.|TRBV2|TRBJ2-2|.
TGTGCCAGCAGTTATGAGGGCGGGGAGCTGTTTTTT
CASSYEGGELFF
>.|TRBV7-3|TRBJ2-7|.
TGTGCCAGCAGCGTCGGGCCGCTCTACGAGCAGTACTTC
CASSVGPLYEQYF
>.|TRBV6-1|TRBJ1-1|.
TGTGCCAGCAGTGAAACTGTCCGGACCACTGAAGCTTTCTTT
CASSETVRTTEAFF
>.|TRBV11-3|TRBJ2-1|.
TGTGCCAGCAGCTTAGGCGGTACCTACAATGAGCAGTTCTTC
CASSLGGTYNEQFF
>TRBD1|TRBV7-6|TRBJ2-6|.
TGTGCCAGCAGCTTAGTTTTAGGACAGGGGGCGTCTGGGGCCAACGTCCTGACTTTC
CASSLVLGQGASGANVLTF
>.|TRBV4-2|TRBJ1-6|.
TGTGCCAGCAGCCAAGGGGTCGGTAGGGCGGTCGCCCAATATAATTCACCCCTCCACTTT
CASSQGVGRAVAQYNSPLHF
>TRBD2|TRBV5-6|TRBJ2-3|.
TGTGCCAGCAGCTTGTTGGCGGGAGGGCCAACAGATACGCAGTATTTT
CASSLLAGGPTDTQYF
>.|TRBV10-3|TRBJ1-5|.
TGTGCCATCAGTGAAGGGATCCCAAATCAGCCCCAGCATTTT
CAISEGIPNQPQHF
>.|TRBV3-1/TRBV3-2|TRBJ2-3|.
TGTGCCAGCAGCCATGACACAGATACGCAGTATTTT
CASSHDTDTQYF
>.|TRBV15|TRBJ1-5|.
TGTGCCACCAGCAGAGGAGCAAGTTACAGCAATCAGCCCCAGCATTTT
CATSRGASYSNQPQHF
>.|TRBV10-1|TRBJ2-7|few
TGCGCCAGCAGTGAACCGCAGGGGTATCCGTGCTACGAGCAGTACTTC
CASSEPQGYPCYEQYF
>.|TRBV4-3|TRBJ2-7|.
TGCGCCAGCAGCCAAAAGGGACTAGGGGGCCTACGGGAGCAGTACTTC
CASSQKGLGGLREQYF
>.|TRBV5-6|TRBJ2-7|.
TGTGCCAGCAGCTTCTATGGCGGCTACGAGCAGTACTTC
CASSFYGGYEQYF
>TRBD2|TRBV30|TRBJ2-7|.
TGTGCCTGGAGTGTACAGGGACTAGCGGGAGATAACGAGCAGTACTTC
CAWSVQGLAGDNEQYF
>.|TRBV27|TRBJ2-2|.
TGTGCCAGCACCCCAGGTAGGGGCGGCGGGGAGCTGTTTTTT
CASTPGRGGGELFF
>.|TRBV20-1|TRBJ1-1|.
TGCAGTGCTAGTAGAGATCTGAACACTGAAGCTTTCTTT
CSASRDLNTEAFF
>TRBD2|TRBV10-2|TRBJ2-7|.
TGCGCCAGCAGTGAGCCGGGACTAGCGGGGGGCACCTACGAGCAGTACTTC
CASSEPGLAGGTYEQYF
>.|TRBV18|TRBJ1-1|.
TGTGCCAGCTCACCACCCTCGACAAGGAACACTGAAGCTTTCTTT
CASSPPSTRNTEAFF
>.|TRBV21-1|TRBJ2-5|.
TGTGCCAGCAGCAAAAGAGGAAGAGGGGAAGAGGAGACCCAGTACTTC
CASSKRGRGEEETQYF
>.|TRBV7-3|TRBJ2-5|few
TGTGCCAGCAGCTTTTCTCCGGGACACCAAGAGACCCAGTACTTC
CASSFSPGHQETQYF
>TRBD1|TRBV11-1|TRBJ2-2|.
TGTGCCAGCAGCCCTCAGACAGGGAGAGACACCGGGGAGCTGTTTTTT
CASSPQTGRDTGELFF
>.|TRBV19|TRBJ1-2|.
TGTGCCAGTAGTCCCACCGGAAATCAGCTAAAGGTGGGCTACACCTTC
CASSPTGNQLKVGYTF
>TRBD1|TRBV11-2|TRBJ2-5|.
TGTGCCAGCAGCTTCGTGACAGGGGGTGGGGAGACCCAGTACTTC
CASSFVTGGGETQYF
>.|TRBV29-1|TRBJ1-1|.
TGCAGCGTTGAAGGTTTGAAGTGGGGGCGTACTGAAGCTTTCTTT
CSVEGLKWGRTEAFF
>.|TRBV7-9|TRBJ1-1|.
TGTGCCAGCAGCTTCGGGGGGGACCCAAACACTGAAGCTTTCTTT
CASSFGGDPNTEAFF
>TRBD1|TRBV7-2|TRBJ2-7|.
TGTGCCAGCAGCCCCCGGACAGGGGGCATCTACGAGCAGTACTTC
CASSPRTGGIYEQYF
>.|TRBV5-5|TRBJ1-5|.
TGTGCCAGCAGCTTGGGAGGTCGTAGCAATCAGCCCCAGCATTTT
CASSLGGRSNQPQHF
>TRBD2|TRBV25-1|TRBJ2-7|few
TGTGCCAGCAGTGAATTTCGGGGGGGCCTAAACGAGCAGTACTTC
CASSEFRGGLNEQYF
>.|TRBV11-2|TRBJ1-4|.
TGTGCCAGCAGCTTGGTTGGGTTGGAACTGTTTTTT
CASSLVGLELFF
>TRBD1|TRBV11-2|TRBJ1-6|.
TGTGCCAGCAGCGCGCGGACAGGGGTGGGGTCACCCCTCCACTTT
CASSARTGVGSPLHF
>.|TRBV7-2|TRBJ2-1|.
TGTGCCAGCAGCTCACAGGGCCAGTCCTACAATGAGCAGTTCTTC
CASSSQGQSYNEQFF